This TCR beta chain derives from a study of identical twins. The study, taken as a whole, reports: Conclusions leaned on cross-sectional statistical analysis and did not track the same donors over time. There was more out-of-frame TCR alpha sharing in monozygotic twins than models estimated. Excess low generation probability was seen in twin-shared out-of-frame alpha sequences.

This clonotype was counted many times. Its antigen is unknown. This CDR3 spans 14 amino acids. The V segment lost 6 bases and the J segment 10 bases; nucleotides outside the gene matches: 7. One entry per CDR3 protein results from TCRdb running MiXCR on the 5' RACE reads. The sample yields 1.5 million to 2 million distinct CDR3 sequences, about 32% seen once. Sequences were obtained from cord blood. The sequence was collected from a newborn girl in good health. The J gene is TRBJ1-6, the V gene TRBV12-3 or TRBV12-4; 9 nucleotides line up with TRBD1. The CDR3 loop is CASSPDRGLSPLHF. DNA of the CDR3: TGTGCCAGCAGCCCGGACAGGGGTTTGTCACCCCTCCACTTT.